One T cell receptor beta chain is described in this entry. No antigen is known for it. This record comes from a study of shared clonotypes between healthy human individuals. Points from the study as a whole: Across four donors, naive CD4 shared around 5.1%, naive CD8 more than 3%, memory CD4 approximately 2.5%, memory CD8 0.4%.

CDR3 length equals 13 residues. V lost 3 bases, J lost 4 bases, and 9 bases lay in between. In germline, CDR1 is SGHTA, CDR2 FQGNSA. Data came from immunoSEQ multiplex PCR; TCRdb stores just in-frame clones and leaves some out. The table lists about 2.3 million clones, 80% to 95% of them singletons. This TCR was recovered from a man aged 18 to 29 in good health. Some clones in this sample may be carry-over from other donors' samples. The chain couples TRBV7-2 to TRBJ1-1; D not resolved. The sample was naive CD4+ T cells from PBMCs. Subset specified: CD45RA+ positively selected. Written as DNA, the CDR3 is TGTGCCAGCAGCTTGTCCCGGGGCACTGAAGCTTTCTTT. This sequence encodes CASSLSRGTEAFF.